The source of this T cell receptor beta chain is a study of T cell responses to AZD1222 COVID-19 vaccine. TCRdb's copy holds only in-frame clones and misses some; the assay was immunoSEQ multiplex PCR. The data contain 120,000 to 150,000 clones, approximately 89% of them seen just once; the ten biggest clones take up roughly 16%. CDR3 length equals 16 residues. Between the trimmed V and J ends, which lost 2 bases and 2 bases, there was a span of 16 bases. Germline-derived CDR1 and CDR2 are SGHDT and YYEEEE. V usage is TRBV5-6 and J usage is TRBJ1-2; no clear D gene. This TCR was sampled from an adult in good health. Material: peripheral blood, obtained on day 0 of AZD1222 vaccination. CDR3 amino acids: CASSLGSVNGNYGYTF. The CDR3 DNA follows: TGTGCCAGCAGCTTAGGAAGTGTAAACGGAAACTATGGCTACACCTTC.